A selection of T cell receptor beta chains follows, all from one sample in a study of blood T cell repertoires in COVID-19. Data came from immunoSEQ multiplex PCR; TCRdb stores just in-frame clones and leaves some out. The data contain about 210,000 clones, around 91% of them singletons. Input material: peripheral blood. All receptors derive from a woman aged 40 to 50 with acute or convalescent COVID-19. The CDR3 runs from the conserved cysteine through the conserved F or W. A D gene is named only where the DNA matches it firmly. For some rows the clone size is stated as once, few or many, or as a class when expanded; others skip it.

v_call: TRBV4-1
j_call: TRBJ2-2
d_call: -
clone_size: -
cdr3_nt: TGCGCCAGCAGCCAAGATAAACCCACTGGAGGAAGGACCGGGGAGCTGTTTTTT
cdr3_aa: CASSQDKPTGGRTGELFF

v_call: TRBV6-6
j_call: TRBJ1-1
d_call: -
clone_size: -
cdr3_nt: TGTGCCAGCAGGACCCCCACTGGAACAGGCAAACCTGAAGCTTTCTTT
cdr3_aa: CASRTPTGTGKPEAFF

v_call: TRBV5-4
j_call: TRBJ2-3
d_call: -
clone_size: -
cdr3_nt: TGTGCCAGCAGCTTGGCCAGGACAGATACGCAGTATTTT
cdr3_aa: CASSLARTDTQYF

v_call: TRBV5-6
j_call: TRBJ1-2
d_call: TRBD1
clone_size: -
cdr3_nt: TGTGCCAGCAGCCAGGGACAGATCCACTATGGCTACACCTTC
cdr3_aa: CASSQGQIHYGYTF

v_call: TRBV27
j_call: TRBJ1-1
d_call: TRBD1
clone_size: -
cdr3_nt: TGTGCCAGCAGCCCACCGGCTGGGACAGGGGGGACAGCTTTCTTT
cdr3_aa: CASSPPAGTGGTAFF

v_call: TRBV2
j_call: TRBJ2-3
d_call: -
clone_size: -
cdr3_nt: TGTGCCAGCAGTGATCGGGGATCCACAGATACGCAGTATTTT
cdr3_aa: CASSDRGSTDTQYF

v_call: TRBV6-4
j_call: TRBJ1-1
d_call: TRBD1
clone_size: -
cdr3_nt: TGTGCCAGCAGTGCGAACAGGGGAAGCACTGAAGCTTTCTTT
cdr3_aa: CASSANRGSTEAFF

v_call: TRBV24-1
j_call: TRBJ2-1
d_call: TRBD1
clone_size: once
cdr3_nt: TGTGCCACCAGTGACCCCGGACAGGGTTTGGTAGATGAGCAGTTCTTC
cdr3_aa: CATSDPGQGLVDEQFF

v_call: TRBV6-5
j_call: TRBJ1-2
d_call: -
clone_size: -
cdr3_nt: TGTGCCAGCAGTACTCGGACAGCCTATGGCTACACCTTC
cdr3_aa: CASSTRTAYGYTF

v_call: TRBV4-2
j_call: TRBJ2-2
d_call: -
clone_size: -
cdr3_nt: TGTGCCAGCAGCCAAGATCTCCCAAGCGGCGGGGGCCTTAACACCGGGGAGCTGTTTTTT
cdr3_aa: CASSQDLPSGGGLNTGELFF

v_call: TRBV30
j_call: TRBJ1-1
d_call: -
clone_size: -
cdr3_nt: TGTGCCTGGAGTCCTGGCGGGGGTGACACTGAAGCTTTCTTT
cdr3_aa: CAWSPGGGDTEAFF

v_call: TRBV12-5
j_call: TRBJ2-1
d_call: TRBD1
clone_size: -
cdr3_nt: TGTGCTAGTGGCACAGACAGGGGGGTCTATGAGCAGTTCTTC
cdr3_aa: CASGTDRGVYEQFF

v_call: TRBV9
j_call: TRBJ1-2
d_call: -
clone_size: -
cdr3_nt: TGTGCCAGCAGCCAGGAACCCTATGGCTACACCTTC
cdr3_aa: CASSQEPYGYTF

v_call: TRBV9
j_call: TRBJ1-1
d_call: -
clone_size: few
cdr3_nt: TGTGCCAGCAGCCCGACCGGAGGCAACACTGAAGCTTTCTTT
cdr3_aa: CASSPTGGNTEAFF

v_call: TRBV2
j_call: TRBJ1-2
d_call: TRBD1
clone_size: once
cdr3_nt: TGTGCCAGCAGTGGGCCGGGACAGAGTTATGGCTACACCTTC
cdr3_aa: CASSGPGQSYGYTF

v_call: TRBV10-3
j_call: TRBJ2-3
d_call: -
clone_size: few
cdr3_nt: TGTGCCATCAGTGATTCGGGCACAGATACGCAGTATTTT
cdr3_aa: CAISDSGTDTQYF

v_call: TRBV7-8
j_call: TRBJ1-5
d_call: -
clone_size: -
cdr3_nt: TGTGCCAGCAGCTTAGGGGGCGCAGATCAGCCCCAGCATTTT
cdr3_aa: CASSLGGADQPQHF

v_call: TRBV7-9
j_call: TRBJ1-3
d_call: TRBD1
clone_size: -
cdr3_nt: TGTGCCAGCAGCAGGGGGCTCTCGTCCGGAAACACCATATATTTT
cdr3_aa: CASSRGLSSGNTIYF

v_call: TRBV14
j_call: TRBJ2-1
d_call: TRBD2
clone_size: once
cdr3_nt: TGTGCCAGCAGCCTGCGGACTAGCAGCGAGCAGTTCTTC
cdr3_aa: CASSLRTSSEQFF

v_call: TRBV5-1
j_call: TRBJ2-3
d_call: TRBD2
clone_size: -
cdr3_nt: TGCGCCAGCAGCGCCCTGGCGGGGGGCCGGACAGATACGCAGTATTTT
cdr3_aa: CASSALAGGRTDTQYF

v_call: TRBV6-4
j_call: TRBJ2-3
d_call: TRBD2
clone_size: -
cdr3_nt: TGTGCCAGCAGCCCCGGACTAGCGGGGACAGATACGCAGTATTTT
cdr3_aa: CASSPGLAGTDTQYF

v_call: TRBV2
j_call: TRBJ1-5
d_call: -
clone_size: -
cdr3_nt: TGTGCCAGCAGTGAAAGAGGGGGAGTAGGTAATCAGCCCCAGCATTTT
cdr3_aa: CASSERGGVGNQPQHF

v_call: TRBV19
j_call: TRBJ2-1
d_call: TRBD2
clone_size: -
cdr3_nt: TGTGCCAGTAGTATAGATCTAGCGGGGGGCCAGGATGAGCAGTTCTTC
cdr3_aa: CASSIDLAGGQDEQFF

v_call: TRBV9
j_call: TRBJ1-2
d_call: -
clone_size: once
cdr3_nt: TGTGCCAGCAGCGAAGCCCAGGGGAATGATGGCTACACCTTC
cdr3_aa: CASSEAQGNDGYTF

v_call: TRBV4-1
j_call: TRBJ1-2
d_call: -
clone_size: -
cdr3_nt: TGCGCCAGCAGCCAAGAGGAGACTCAGGGGAGCTACACCTTC
cdr3_aa: CASSQEETQGSYTF

v_call: TRBV29-1
j_call: TRBJ1-5
d_call: TRBD1
clone_size: -
cdr3_nt: TGCAGCGTTTTAACCGGGACAGGGGTTTATAGCAATCAGCCCCAGCATTTT
cdr3_aa: CSVLTGTGVYSNQPQHF

v_call: TRBV6-5
j_call: TRBJ1-2
d_call: TRBD1
clone_size: -
cdr3_nt: TGTGCCAGCAGTCGACAGGGGTTCGGCTACACCTTC
cdr3_aa: CASSRQGFGYTF

v_call: TRBV6-5
j_call: TRBJ1-1
d_call: -
clone_size: -
cdr3_nt: TGTGCCAGCAGTCACCGGGACACAAACACTGAAGCTTTCTTT
cdr3_aa: CASSHRDTNTEAFF

v_call: TRBV7-2
j_call: TRBJ2-5
d_call: -
clone_size: -
cdr3_nt: TGTGCCAGCAGCTTAACTAACCAAGAGACCCAGTACTTC
cdr3_aa: CASSLTNQETQYF

v_call: TRBV6-2/TRBV6-3
j_call: TRBJ2-3
d_call: -
clone_size: -
cdr3_nt: TGTGCCAGCAGTGGAGATGGGGATACGCAGTATTTT
cdr3_aa: CASSGDGDTQYF

v_call: TRBV15
j_call: TRBJ1-5
d_call: -
clone_size: -
cdr3_nt: TGTGCCACCAGCAGAGATATACAGGTTCATCAGCCCCAGCATTTT
cdr3_aa: CATSRDIQVHQPQHF

v_call: TRBV28
j_call: TRBJ2-1
d_call: TRBD2
clone_size: -
cdr3_nt: TGTGCCAGCAGTCCCCCCTCCTCCAGCGGGGACTTAGCCGTTCCCAATGAGCAGTTCTTC
cdr3_aa: CASSPPSSSGDLAVPNEQFF

v_call: TRBV13
j_call: TRBJ2-3
d_call: TRBD1
clone_size: -
cdr3_nt: TGTGCCAGCAGCCTAAAGACAGGGGGGCCAGATACGCAGTATTTT
cdr3_aa: CASSLKTGGPDTQYF

v_call: TRBV7-3
j_call: TRBJ2-3
d_call: -
clone_size: -
cdr3_nt: TGTGCCAGCAGCCCCCCCGGCACAGATACGCAGTATTTT
cdr3_aa: CASSPPGTDTQYF

v_call: TRBV21-1
j_call: TRBJ1-3
d_call: -
clone_size: -
cdr3_nt: TGTGCCAGCAGCAAAGTAACCAGCGAAGGAAACACCATATATTTT
cdr3_aa: CASSKVTSEGNTIYF

v_call: TRBV9
j_call: TRBJ2-1
d_call: -
clone_size: once
cdr3_nt: TGTGCCAGCAGCCCCTATCAGGGCGCTGACAATGAGCAGTTCTTC
cdr3_aa: CASSPYQGADNEQFF

v_call: TRBV2
j_call: TRBJ1-2
d_call: TRBD1
clone_size: -
cdr3_nt: TGTGCCATGACAGGGAGGTATGGCTACACCTTC
cdr3_aa: CAMTGRYGYTF

v_call: TRBV19
j_call: TRBJ1-1
d_call: TRBD1
clone_size: -
cdr3_nt: TGTGCCAGTAGACAGGGGCTAATGAACACTGAAGCTTTCTTT
cdr3_aa: CASRQGLMNTEAFF

v_call: TRBV5-1
j_call: TRBJ2-3
d_call: TRBD2
clone_size: -
cdr3_nt: TGCGCCAGCAGCAGCGGGGAACGCCGTCTACAAGATACGCAGTATTTT
cdr3_aa: CASSSGERRLQDTQYF

v_call: TRBV5-4
j_call: TRBJ2-2
d_call: -
clone_size: once
cdr3_nt: TGTGCCAGCAGCTTGCGGCAGGACAGGAACACCGGGGAGCTGTTTTTT
cdr3_aa: CASSLRQDRNTGELFF

v_call: TRBV6-6
j_call: TRBJ2-3
d_call: TRBD1
clone_size: once
cdr3_nt: TGTGCCAGCAGTTGGTCAGACAGGGGTGAAGTAGATACGCAGTATTTT
cdr3_aa: CASSWSDRGEVDTQYF

v_call: TRBV19
j_call: TRBJ1-2
d_call: TRBD1
clone_size: -
cdr3_nt: TGTGCCAGTAGTATGGACAGGGGGGTAGACGGCTACACCTTC
cdr3_aa: CASSMDRGVDGYTF